Each of the 32 T cell receptor beta chains below was sequenced from the same sample in a study of memory CD4+ T cells and cytomegalovirus serostatus. TCRdb keeps only in-frame clones here, not all; method: immunoSEQ multiplex PCR. This sample has 52,000 or so clones, with approximately 83% found just once. The sort gate was single viable CD3+CD4+CD8-CD45RO+ cells for memory CD4+ T cells. The sample taken for sequencing was memory CD4+ T cells from blood. The receptors here all came from an adult in good health and CMV-seronegative.

This sequence joins TRBV19 and TRBJ2-6; D may be TRBD1 or TRBD2 (7 bases each). CDR3 length: 14 amino acids. V was trimmed by 6 bases and J by 10 bases, leaving 16 bases between them. Germline CDR1 reads LNHDA; CDR2 reads SQIVND (reference sequence). CDR3 DNA: TGTGCCAGTAGGGATGCAGGGGGGGAGAACGTCCTGACTTTC. Protein: CASRDAGGENVLTF.

The chain carries TRBV30 and TRBJ1-1, with D unclear. Germline CDR1 and CDR2: GTSNPN and SVGIG (reference sequence). V shed 2 bases and J shed 2 bases, with 9 bases lying between them. The CDR3 runs 13 residues. CDR3 nucleotides: TGTGCCTGGAGTACTGGCAGTAACACTGAAGCTTTCTTT. Translating gives CAWSTGSNTEAFF.

The rearrangement links TRBV29-1 to TRBJ1-2, with 9 bases identical to TRBD1. V trimming: 6 bases; J trimming: 8 bases; junction bases outside the gene matches: 10. This CDR3 has 13 residues. Per the germline V gene, CDR1 is SQVTM and CDR2 is ANQGSEA. Here the CDR3 DNA reads TGCAGCGTCCAAGGACAGGGGATGCTAGGCTACACCTTC. Translated: CSVQGQGMLGYTF.

This rearrangement joins TRBV7-8 to TRBJ2-1; 11 bases map to TRBD2. V trimming: 1 base; J trimming: 9 bases; junction bases outside the gene matches: 2. In germline, CDR1 is SGHVS, CDR2 FQNEAQ. The CDR3 spans 14 residues. CDR3 sequence reads: CASSLELAGGEQFF. CDR3 in DNA: TGTGCCAGCAGCTTAGAGCTAGCGGGGGGTGAGCAGTTCTTC.

In DNA form, the CDR3 reads TGTGCCACCAGCAGGCATAATAGCAATCAGCCCCAGCATTTT. This gives the protein CATSRHNSNQPQHF. The chain employs TRBV15 and TRBJ1-5, with no clear D. This CDR3 has 14 amino acids. Per germline, CDR1 LNHNV and CDR2 YYDKDF (reference sequence). Between the trimmed V and J ends, which lost 3 bases and 0 bases, there was a span of 6 bases.

The CDR3 DNA reads as TGTGCCAGCAGCTATGGACAGGATCAGCCCCAGCATTTT. Its translation is CASSYGQDQPQHF. The chain employs TRBV5-8 and TRBJ1-5; 7 nucleotides line up with TRBD1. In germline, CDR1 is SGHTS, CDR2 YDEGEE. The CDR3 is 13 residues long. After removal of 3 bases from V and 5 bases from J, the junction contained 2 bases not matched to a gene.

The rearrangement links TRBV18 to TRBJ2-1; TRBD2 aligns across 10 bases. Per the germline V gene, CDR1 is KGHSH and CDR2 is LQKENI. The CDR3 loop spans 14 amino acids. Germline trimming cut 0 bases from V and 9 bases from J; bases unmatched to any gene: 2. The CDR3 reads CASSPPGLASEQFF. In DNA form, the CDR3 reads TGTGCCAGCTCACCACCGGGACTAGCGTCTGAGCAGTTCTTC.

The V call is TRBV19, the J call TRBJ2-5; perhaps D is TRBD1 or TRBD2 (5 bases each). The CDR3 spans 12 residues. Germline V gene sequence: CDR1 LNHDA, CDR2 SQIVND (reference sequence). Trimming took off 10 bases at V and 3 bases at J, with 12 bases between the two ends. DNA for the CDR3: TGTGCCATAGGGGACGGAGAAGAGACCCAGTACTTC. It translates to CAIGDGEETQYF.

The CDR3 nucleotides are TGTGCCAGCTCACCCGGACAGGACGTCGGCTACACCTTC. It codes for CASSPGQDVGYTF. V is TRBV18 and J is TRBJ1-2, with TRBD1 identical over 7 bases. The CDR3 is 13 amino acids. Germline V gives CDR1 KGHSH, CDR2 LQKENI. V lost 3 bases, J lost 8 bases, and 6 bases stayed unmatched.

This clone occurred a few times. One end of the junction fails to match germline, which may point to a read error. The chain links TRBV28 to TRBJ2-4, with D tentatively TRBD2 (5 bases). In germline, CDR1 is MDHEN, CDR2 SYDVKM. This CDR3 comprises 14 residues. CDR3 protein: CASSLGGPEKIQYF. The CDR3 DNA reads TGTGCCAGCAGTTTGGGCGGGCCAGAAAAGATTCAGTACTTC.

This clone has only a few counts. The V gene is TRBV5-4, the J gene TRBJ1-2; D not certain. CDR3 size: 14 residues. V lost 4 bases to trimming and J lost 6 bases, with 16 bases between them. CDR1 SGHNT and CDR2 YYREEE come from the germline V gene (reference sequence). This CDR3 is CASSTDLEVHGYTF. Written as DNA, the CDR3 is TGTGCCAGCAGCACGGACCTCGAGGTTCATGGCTACACCTTC.

The chain couples TRBV19 to TRBJ2-1, with 7 bases aligning to TRBD1. In germline, CDR1 is LNHDA, CDR2 SQIVND (reference sequence). CDR3 length: 12 residues. Trimming cost V 4 bases and J 6 bases; bases outside gene matches: 0. CDR3 region: CASSTGGNEQFF. In DNA, the CDR3 is TGTGCCAGTAGTACAGGGGGCAATGAGCAGTTCTTC.

This sequence joins TRBV19 and TRBJ2-1; D not resolved. This CDR3 spans 11 amino acids. Trimming took 1 base from V and 10 from J, leaving 5 bases between them. Germline CDR1 LNHDA, CDR2 SQIVND (reference sequence). CDR3 DNA: TGTGCCAGTAGTATAGGGTGGGAGCAGTTCTTC. It translates to CASSIGWEQFF.

This chain links TRBV6-5 with TRBJ1-2, with a tentative D call TRBD1 (5 bases). There are 12 residues in the CDR3. The ends were cut back, 2 bases at V and 8 bases at J, with 9 bases in the middle. Germline CDR1 reads MNHEY; CDR2 reads SVGAGI. CDR3 in amino acids: CASSYRGLGYTF. CDR3 nucleotide sequence: TGTGCCAGCAGTTACAGGGGCTTGGGCTACACCTTC.

This chain uses TRBV4-3 with TRBJ1-1; D possibly corresponds to TRBD1 (5 bases). The germline V gene has CDR1 LGHNA and CDR2 YSLEER. The ends were cut back, 2 bases at V and 4 bases at J, with 14 bases in the middle. The CDR3 consists of 15 residues. The CDR3 sequence: CASSQSDFGATEAFF. CDR3 bases: TGCGCCAGCAGCCAATCCGACTTTGGGGCCACTGAAGCTTTCTTT.

The chain has TRBV5-1 and TRBJ2-7; tentative D call: TRBD2 (6 bases). CDR1 is SGHRS, CDR2 YFSETQ, per germline. The V and J ends lost 0 bases and 9 bases respectively, with 16 bases between them. This CDR3 is 14 amino acids long. This chain's CDR3 is CASSLGREELVQYF. The CDR3 DNA is TGCGCCAGCAGCTTGGGCAGGGAGGAATTGGTGCAGTACTTC.

CDR3: CASTGTSNYGYTF. Here the CDR3 DNA reads TGTGCCAGCACCGGGACTTCTAACTATGGCTACACCTTC. V gene TRBV6-5 combines with J gene TRBJ1-2, with D maybe TRBD1 (5 bases). Trimming pared 7 bases from V and 0 bases from J, leaving 9 bases between. This CDR3 is built from 13 residues. Germline CDR1 and CDR2: MNHEY and SVGAGI.

This clone appeared a single time. The rearrangement links TRBV18 to TRBJ2-7; weak D call: TRBD1 (6 bases). Germline CDR1 and CDR2: KGHSH and LQKENI. This CDR3 spans 14 amino acids. V lost 6 bases and J 6 bases, leaving 18 bases between the germline ends. This CDR3 reads CASSPGPQGSEQYF. The CDR3 region has the DNA TGTGCCAGCTCCCCGGGACCGCAGGGGTCCGAGCAGTACTTC.

The chain couples TRBV5-1 to TRBJ2-7, with D maybe TRBD1 (6 bases). The CDR3 has 13 residues. Germline V gives CDR1 SGHRS, CDR2 YFSETQ. V was shortened by 4 bases and J by 3 bases, with 11 bases between the two germline ends. The chain's CDR3 is CASSPGQFYEQYF. The CDR3 region has the DNA TGCGCCAGCAGCCCCGGACAGTTCTACGAGCAGTACTTC. The variable domain in full, completed from reference TRBV5-1 and TRBJ2-7, reads KAGVTQTPRYLIKTRGQQVTLSCSPISGHRSVSWYQQTPGQGLQFLFEYFSETQRNKGNFPGRFSGRQFSNSRSEMNVSTLELGDSALYLCASSPGQFYEQYFGPGTRLTVT.

This clone was observed once. This chain connects TRBV28 to TRBJ2-1, with 11 bases aligning to TRBD2. The ends lost 5 bases at V and 12 bases at J; junction bases unmatched: 3. CDR1 is MDHEN and CDR2 is SYDVKM in the germline V gene. CDR3 length: 12 amino acids. The CDR3 bases are TGTGCCAGCAGTCCACTAGCGGGGGCGCAGTTCTTC. The encoded protein is CASSPLAGAQFF.

This chain connects TRBV5-1 to TRBJ2-7; TRBD1 matches 12 bases. The CDR3 loop spans 15 amino acids. Germline V CDR1 and CDR2: SGHRS, YFSETQ. The junction had 5 bases not matched to a gene; V was cut back by 3 bases and J by 4 bases. The CDR3 loop is CASSSGQGAWYEQYF. DNA for the CDR3: TGCGCCAGCAGCTCGGGACAGGGGGCTTGGTACGAGCAGTACTTC. Complete variable domain (other parts from reference TRBV5-1 and TRBJ2-7): KAGVTQTPRYLIKTRGQQVTLSCSPISGHRSVSWYQQTPGQGLQFLFEYFSETQRNKGNFPGRFSGRQFSNSRSEMNVSTLELGDSALYLCASSSGQGAWYEQYFGPGTRLTVT.

V gene TRBV19 combines with J gene TRBJ1-5, with a possible D match to TRBD1 (5 bases). V was shortened by 7 bases and J by 2 bases, with 21 bases between the two germline ends. The CDR3 has 17 residues. Germline CDR1 and CDR2: LNHDA and SQIVND (reference sequence). The CDR3 sequence is CASTRFEGGTGNQPQHF. The CDR3 DNA sequence: TGTGCCAGTACCCGCTTCGAGGGCGGGACTGGCAATCAGCCCCAGCATTTT.

A word on this clone: Other DNA variants within this sample encode the same CDR3. The V gene is TRBV4-3, the J gene TRBJ1-1; 9 bases fit TRBD1. CDR1 and CDR2 (germline): LGHNA, YSLEER. This CDR3 has 13 amino acids. Trimming removed 6 bases from V and 4 bases from J; junction bases left unmatched: 3. CDR3 protein: CASSLTGGTEAFF. CDR3 bases: TGCGCCAGCAGTCTGACAGGGGGCACTGAAGCTTTCTTT.

The genes are TRBV6-5 and TRBJ1-5, with D maybe TRBD1 (6 bases). Trimming stripped 2 bases from V and 7 bases from J, with 12 bases between. Germline CDR1 and CDR2: MNHEY and SVGAGI. The CDR3 contains 14 residues. The CDR3 loop is CASSYRGGGQPQHF. In DNA, the CDR3 is TGTGCCAGCAGTTACCGCGGAGGGGGACAGCCCCAGCATTTT.

This chain uses TRBV15 with TRBJ2-3; D is unresolved. Trimming cost V 0 bases and J 2 bases, with 6 bases left between them. The CDR3 contains 14 residues. Germline assignment: CDR1 LNHNV and CDR2 YYDKDF (reference sequence). The CDR3 loop is CATSRDGPTDTQYF. CDR3 sequence (DNA): TGTGCCACCAGCAGAGATGGCCCCACAGATACGCAGTATTTT. The whole variable domain, filled in from reference TRBV15 and TRBJ2-3, reads DAMVIQNPRYQVTQFGKPVTLSCSQTLNHNVMYWYQQKSSQAPKLLFHYYDKDFNNEADTPDNFQSRRPNTSFCFLDIRSPGLGDTAMYLCATSRDGPTDTQYFGPGTRLTVL.

The chain links TRBV4-2 to TRBJ1-3; D is unclear. Per germline, CDR1 LGHNA and CDR2 YNFKEQ. This CDR3 comprises 16 residues. Trimming left V 1 base short and J 4 bases short, with 14 bases between. The CDR3 sequence is CASSQGAPRSGNTIYF. CDR3 sequence (DNA): TGTGCCAGCAGCCAAGGCGCTCCTAGGTCCGGAAACACCATATATTTT.

This clone was seen just once. The rearrangement joins TRBV5-8 to TRBJ2-7, with D maybe TRBD1 (5 bases). V was clipped by 3 bases and J by 5 bases, with 15 bases between them. Per germline, CDR1 SGHTS and CDR2 YDEGEE. This CDR3 region has 14 residues. CDR3 sequence reads: CASSWATTGNEQYF. CDR3 nucleotides: TGTGCCAGCAGCTGGGCAACTACAGGCAACGAGCAGTACTTC.

This clone was counted a few times. This chain uses TRBV5-1 with TRBJ1-6, with TRBD1 as a possible D gene (5 bases). This CDR3 is built from 15 residues. The V and J ends lost 0 bases and 7 bases respectively, with 11 bases between them. CDR1 and CDR2 (germline): SGHRS, YFSETQ. CDR3 sequence (DNA): TGCGCCAGCAGCTTGGTGGGGGAAATGAATTCACCCCTCCACTTT. Translating gives CASSLVGEMNSPLHF. Looking up the rest from reference TRBV5-1 and TRBJ1-6 gives the full variable domain: KAGVTQTPRYLIKTRGQQVTLSCSPISGHRSVSWYQQTPGQGLQFLFEYFSETQRNKGNFPGRFSGRQFSNSRSEMNVSTLELGDSALYLCASSLVGEMNSPLHFGNGTRLTVT.

This chain connects TRBV6-5 to TRBJ1-1, with TRBD1 matching 7 bases. CDR3 length equals 14 residues. V trimming: 5 bases; J trimming: 6 bases; junction bases outside the gene matches: 9. CDR1 MNHEY and CDR2 SVGAGI come from the germline V gene. The CDR3 here is CASSDREGWPEAFF. As DNA, the CDR3 is TGTGCCAGCAGTGACAGGGAGGGTTGGCCTGAAGCTTTCTTT.

In nucleotides, the CDR3 is TGTGCCAGCAGCTCTGACGGAGGGCAGCCCCAGCATTTT. It is translated as CASSSDGGQPQHF. The J gene is TRBJ1-5, the V gene TRBV7-9; D is undetermined. CDR3 length: 13 amino acids. V was pared by 4 bases and J by 7 bases, with 11 bases between. Germline CDR1 and CDR2: SEHNR and FQNEAQ (reference sequence).

This chain joins TRBV5-6 and TRBJ2-3; a possible D gene is TRBD2 (6 bases). The CDR3 is made up of 16 amino acids. Germline V gene sequence: CDR1 SGHDT, CDR2 YYEEEE. Trimming cost V 3 bases and J 4 bases, with 18 bases left between them. DNA for the CDR3: TGTGCCAGCAGCTCGGGACGGAGGGTGATCCCAGATACGCAGTATTTT. Its protein is CASSSGRRVIPDTQYF.

The chain uses TRBV2 and TRBJ1-5; no reliable D call. The V end was cut by 5 bases, the J end by 3 bases, with 5 bases between. Germline CDR1 and CDR2: SNHLY and FYNNEI. This CDR3 region has 12 residues. CDR3 DNA: TGTGCCAGCAGTTCGTTCAATCAGCCCCAGCATTTT. Translating it yields CASSSFNQPQHF.